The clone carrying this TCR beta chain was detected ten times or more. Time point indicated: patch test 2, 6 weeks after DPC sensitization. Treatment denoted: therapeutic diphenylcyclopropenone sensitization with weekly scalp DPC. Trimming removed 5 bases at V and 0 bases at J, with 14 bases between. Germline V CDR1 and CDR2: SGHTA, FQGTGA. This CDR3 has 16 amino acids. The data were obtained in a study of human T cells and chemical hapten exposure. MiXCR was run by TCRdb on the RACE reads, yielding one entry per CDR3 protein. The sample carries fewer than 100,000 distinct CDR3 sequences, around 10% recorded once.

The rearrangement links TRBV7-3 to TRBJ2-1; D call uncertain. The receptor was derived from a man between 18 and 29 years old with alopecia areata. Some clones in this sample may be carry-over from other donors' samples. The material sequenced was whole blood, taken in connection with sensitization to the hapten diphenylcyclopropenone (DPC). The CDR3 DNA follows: TGTGCCAGCAGCCTACGGACGGGTAGCTCCTACAATGAGCAGTTCTTC. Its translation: CASSLRTGSSYNEQFF.